The 8 T cell receptor beta chains in this list originate from one sample, sequenced in a study of blood T cell repertoires in COVID-19. Measured with immunoSEQ multiplex PCR; TCRdb has only the in-frame clones, and not every one. The sample has about 280,000 clones, 70% to 90% seen once. The sequencing sample was made of peripheral blood. Every receptor here comes from a man aged 45-65 years with active or convalescent COVID-19.

The rearrangement joins TRBV6-1 to TRBJ1-6; TRBD1 is a possible D gene (6 bases). Per the germline V gene, CDR1 is MNHNS and CDR2 is SASEGT. CDR3 length equals 14 residues. Trimming cost V 3 bases and J 7 bases, with 10 bases left between them. As DNA, the CDR3 is TGTGCCAGCAGTGAGTTTAGGGGGAATTCACCCCTCCACTTT. Protein sequence: CASSEFRGNSPLHF.

The V and J genes are TRBV28 and TRBJ1-5; D not certain. Germline lookup yields CDR1 MDHEN and CDR2 SYDVKM. The CDR3 sequence is 15 residues long. The ends were cut back, 6 bases at V and 0 bases at J, with 12 bases in the middle. CDR3 sequence reads: CASRSRETSNQPQHF. As DNA, the CDR3 is TGTGCCAGCAGGTCCCGAGAAACTAGCAATCAGCCCCAGCATTTT.

The rearrangement uses TRBV6-2 or TRBV6-3 and TRBJ2-7; 11 bases line up with TRBD2. Trimming removed 6 bases from V and 4 bases from J; junction bases left unmatched: 11. The germline V gene has CDR1 MNHEY and CDR2 SVGEGT. The CDR3 extends over 16 amino acids. CDR3 sequence: CASSHWGTSGKYEQYF. DNA of the CDR3: TGTGCCAGCAGCCATTGGGGGACTAGCGGAAAATACGAGCAGTACTTC.

With respect to this clone: Other DNA sequences in this specimen translate into the identical CDR3. This chain links TRBV5-1 with TRBJ2-3; 7 positions agree with TRBD1. Germline trimming cut 0 bases from V and 6 bases from J; bases unmatched to any gene: 4. Looked up from germline, CDR1 is SGHRS and CDR2 is YFSETQ. CDR3 length equals 14 residues. The CDR3 coding sequence is TGCGCCAGCAGCTTGGGACAGGGCCCCGATACGCAGTATTTT. This sequence encodes CASSLGQGPDTQYF.

This clone was seen a few times. This chain connects TRBV7-9 to TRBJ2-7, with D possibly TRBD2 on 6 matching bases. The CDR3 has 14 residues. The germline V gene encodes CDR1 SEHNR and CDR2 FQNEAQ (reference sequence). Trimming took 4 bases from V and 5 from J, leaving 15 bases between them. The CDR3 DNA reads TGTGCCAGCAGCTCCCTCCGGGAGTGGGACGAGCAGTACTTC. This gives the protein CASSSLREWDEQYF.

The V and J genes are TRBV18 and TRBJ2-5, with D perhaps TRBD2 (6 bases). Germline lookup yields CDR1 KGHSH and CDR2 LQKENI. This CDR3 comprises 14 residues. V was cut by 2 bases and J by 2 bases, with 9 bases left in between. CDR3 nucleotide sequence: TGTGCCAGCTCACCAAGCGGGCAACAAGAGACCCAGTACTTC. Its translation: CASSPSGQQETQYF.

V is TRBV7-9 and J is TRBJ2-7; 10 bases map to TRBD2. V was clipped by 5 bases and J by 2 bases; unmatched bases: 18. Germline CDR1 SEHNR, CDR2 FQNEAQ (reference sequence). The CDR3 consists of 19 residues. This CDR3 reads CASSPPSGRKYVRTYEQYF. The CDR3, as DNA: TGTGCCAGCAGCCCCCCTAGCGGGAGAAAATATGTAAGAACCTACGAGCAGTACTTC.

Concerning this clone: Additional DNA sequences in this sample encode the identical CDR3. The chain recombines TRBV19 with TRBJ1-1; possibly TRBD1 for D (5 bases). V was cut by 7 bases and J by 2 bases, with 14 bases left in between. The CDR3 sequence is 14 residues long. Germline V gives CDR1 LNHDA, CDR2 SQIVND (reference sequence). In DNA, the CDR3 is TGTGCCAGTAAGGAGGGGCCCCTAAACACTGAAGCTTTCTTT. Amino acids: CASKEGPLNTEAFF.